The 13 T cell receptor beta chains below were found in one sample sequenced in a study of regulatory T cells in long-lasting Graves disease. According to the study, TCR beta libraries were built with iRepertoire HTBI primers and CDR3-region Arm-PCR. TCRdb independently ran MiXCR on the multiplex PCR reads; one entry per CDR3 protein. The sample shows hundreds of thousands of distinct CDR3 sequences, 20% to 25% of them seen only once. Time point here: persistent/refractory GD, antithyroid drugs over 5 years with positive TRAb. PBMC-extracted RNA yielded the TCR library. The input for sequencing was peripheral blood mononuclear cells (PBMCs), taken when the disease was refractory, from a patient treated with antithyroid drugs. These receptors were taken from a female donor with Graves disease.

This clonotype occurred many times. The gene calls are TRBV7-2 and TRBJ2-2; no definite D call. The CDR3 sequence is 12 residues long. Germline-derived CDR1 and CDR2 are SGHTA and FQGNSA. V lost 2 bases to trimming and J lost 8 bases, with 6 bases between them. The CDR3 coding sequence is TGTGCCAGCAGCTTACACGTTGGGGAGCTGTTTTTT. Its translation is CASSLHVGELFF.

This clonotype was found a few times. The chain uses TRBV30 and TRBJ1-1; 8 nucleotides agree with TRBD1. Losses at the gene ends were 0 bases for V and 4 bases for J; bases not matched to a gene: 7. The CDR3 runs 15 residues. CDR1 is GTSNPN, CDR2 SVGIG, per germline (reference sequence). The CDR3 DNA sequence: TGTGCCTGGAGTGTGGGGACAGGAAGAACCACTGAAGCTTTCTTT. As protein: CAWSVGTGRTTEAFF.

This clonotype has only a few counts. The genes are TRBV4-1 and TRBJ1-5; D is undetermined. V lost 1 base and J 7 bases, leaving 8 bases between the germline ends. The V gene's germline CDR1 is MGHRA and CDR2 YSYEKL. CDR3 size: 13 residues. The CDR3 nucleotides read TGCGCCAGCAGCCAAGGAGGGAGACAGCCCCAGCATTTT. Amino acids: CASSQGGRQPQHF.

In its sample, this clonotype was seen a few times. The chain joins TRBV3-1 to TRBJ2-3; 9 bases line up with TRBD2. V gave up 2 bases and J gave up 2 bases; unmatched junction bases: 5. This CDR3 has 16 amino acids. Germline-derived CDR1 and CDR2 are LGHDT and YNNKEL (reference sequence). CDR3 loop: CASSQWRGGNTDTQYF. In nucleotides, the CDR3 is TGTGCCAGCAGCCAATGGCGGGGGGGGAACACAGATACGCAGTATTTT.

There are many counts of this clonotype. The V and J genes are TRBV20-1 and TRBJ1-1; D is undetermined. V was pared by 3 bases and J by 1 base, with 9 bases between. CDR3 length: 13 residues. Germline loops: CDR1 DFQATT, CDR2 SNEGSKA (reference sequence). The CDR3 nucleotides read TGCAGTGCTAGCAGGCCCCAGAACACTGAAGCTTTCTTT. It specifies CSASRPQNTEAFF.

The rearrangement uses TRBV11-2 and TRBJ1-1, with D tentatively TRBD1 (6 bases). This CDR3 contains 17 residues. CDR1 and CDR2 (germline): SGHAT, FQNNGV. Trimming took off 5 bases at V and 1 base at J, with 20 bases between the two ends. The CDR3 nucleotides are TGTGCCAGCAGCCGGATGCGGACAGTGTATCGGAACACTGAAGCTTTCTTT. It encodes CASSRMRTVYRNTEAFF.

The chain joins TRBV7-9 to TRBJ1-6; 8 nucleotides align to TRBD1. Unmatched junction bases numbered 12, after V lost 5 bases and J lost 0 bases. The CDR3 runs to 19 residues. Germline CDR1 reads SEHNR; CDR2 reads FQNEAQ (reference sequence). CDR3 in DNA: TGTGCCAGCAGCCCAGACAGCCGGGACAGGAGCTCCTATAATTCACCCCTCCACTTT. Protein: CASSPDSRDRSSYNSPLHF.

This clonotype was detected a few times. The CDR3 DNA sequence: TGTGCCAGCAGTAGGGACAGGAGGTCTTACGAGCAGTACTTC. Protein product: CASSRDRRSYEQYF. This rearrangement joins TRBV6-1 to TRBJ2-7, with 8 bases identical to TRBD1. CDR3 length: 14 amino acids. CDR1 MNHNS and CDR2 SASEGT come from the germline V gene. Trimming took 5 bases from V and 4 from J; bases not matched to a gene: 7.

This clonotype was observed at least ten times. The genes are TRBV3-1 and TRBJ2-5, with D possibly matching TRBD2 (7 bases). Deletions cut 4 bases from V and 4 bases from J, with 16 bases between. The germline V gene encodes CDR1 LGHDT and CDR2 YNNKEL (reference sequence). The CDR3 is made up of 15 amino acids. The CDR3 loop reads CASSPETRGGETQYF. In DNA, the CDR3 is TGTGCCAGCAGCCCTGAGACTAGGGGGGGAGAGACCCAGTACTTC.

The chain couples TRBV20-1 to TRBJ2-7; D unclear. The CDR3 length is 11 residues. V shed 1 base and J shed 3 bases, with 4 bases lying between them. Germline V gene sequence: CDR1 DFQATT, CDR2 SNEGSKA (reference sequence). CDR3 coding DNA: TGCAGTGCTAGAGTGGACTACGAGCAGTACTTC. Its translation is CSARVDYEQYF.

This chain links TRBV7-3 with TRBJ1-1; D might be TRBD1 (6 bases). The CDR3 spans 17 residues. V dropped 2 bases and J dropped 0 bases, with 16 bases sitting between them. From germline, CDR1 is SGHTA and CDR2 FQGTGA. The CDR3 nucleotides read TGTGCCAGCAGCTTAGGGGGGGCAGGGGCCCTGAACACTGAAGCTTTCTTT. Protein: CASSLGGAGALNTEAFF.

This clonotype was seen a handful of times. J is TRBJ2-2 and V is TRBV15; the match to TRBD2 covers 13 bases. The V and J ends lost 8 bases and 8 bases, in that order; junction bases with no gene match: 11. Germline CDR1 is LNHNV and CDR2 is YYDKDF (reference sequence). CDR3 length: 16 residues. CDR3 in amino acids: CATGTGLAGVMGELFF. The CDR3, as DNA: TGTGCCACCGGGACCGGACTAGCGGGAGTTATGGGGGAGCTGTTTTTT.

At least ten counts were recorded for this clonotype. The CDR3 region is CASSSATEAFF. CDR3 sequence (DNA): TGTGCCAGCAGTTCGGCCACTGAAGCTTTCTTT. This chain uses TRBV28 with TRBJ1-1; D uncertain. Trimming pared 4 bases from V and 4 bases from J, leaving 4 bases between. The CDR3 runs 11 residues. Germline assignment: CDR1 MDHEN and CDR2 SYDVKM.